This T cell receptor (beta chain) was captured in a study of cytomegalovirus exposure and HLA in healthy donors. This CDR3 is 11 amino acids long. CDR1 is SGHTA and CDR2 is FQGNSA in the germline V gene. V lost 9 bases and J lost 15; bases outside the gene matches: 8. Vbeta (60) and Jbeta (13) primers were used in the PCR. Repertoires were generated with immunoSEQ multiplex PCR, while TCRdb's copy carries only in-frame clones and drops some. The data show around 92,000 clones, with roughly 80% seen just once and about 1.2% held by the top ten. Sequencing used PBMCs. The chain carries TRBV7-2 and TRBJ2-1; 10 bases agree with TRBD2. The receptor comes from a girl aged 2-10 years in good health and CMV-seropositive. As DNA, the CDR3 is TGTGCCAGTACCGGGACTAGCGAGGCGTTCTTC. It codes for CASTGTSEAFF.